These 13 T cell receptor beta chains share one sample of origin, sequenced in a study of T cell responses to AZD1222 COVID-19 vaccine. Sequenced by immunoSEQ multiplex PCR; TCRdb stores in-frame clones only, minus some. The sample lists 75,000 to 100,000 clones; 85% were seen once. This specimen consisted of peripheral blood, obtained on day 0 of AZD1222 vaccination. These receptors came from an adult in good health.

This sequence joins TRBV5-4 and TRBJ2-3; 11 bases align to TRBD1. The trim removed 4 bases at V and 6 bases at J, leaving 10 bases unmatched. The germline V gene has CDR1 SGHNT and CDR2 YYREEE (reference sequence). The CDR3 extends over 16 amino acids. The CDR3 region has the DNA TGTGCCAGCAGCCGGACAGGGGGCCCAAATTGGGATACGCAGTATTTT. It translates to CASSRTGGPNWDTQYF.

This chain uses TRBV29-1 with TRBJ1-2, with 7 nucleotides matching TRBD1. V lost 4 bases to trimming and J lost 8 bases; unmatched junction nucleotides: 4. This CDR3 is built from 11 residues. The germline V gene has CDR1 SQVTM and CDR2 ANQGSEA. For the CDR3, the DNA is TGCAGCGTTGGCCGGACAGGAGGCTACACCTTC. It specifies CSVGRTGGYTF.

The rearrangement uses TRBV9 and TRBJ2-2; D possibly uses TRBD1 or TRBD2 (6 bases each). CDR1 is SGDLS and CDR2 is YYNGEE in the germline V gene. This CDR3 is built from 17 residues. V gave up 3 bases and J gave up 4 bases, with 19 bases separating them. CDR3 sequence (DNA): TGTGCCAGCAGCGCCGAAGAGGGGGAGGCAGGCACCGGGGAGCTGTTTTTT. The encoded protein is CASSAEEGEAGTGELFF.

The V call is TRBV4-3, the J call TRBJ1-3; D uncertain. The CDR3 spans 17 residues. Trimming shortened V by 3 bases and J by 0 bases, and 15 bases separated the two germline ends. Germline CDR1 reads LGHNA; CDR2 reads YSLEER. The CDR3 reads CASSHLGSPYSGNTIYF. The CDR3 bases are TGCGCCAGCAGCCATCTGGGTTCACCCTACTCTGGAAACACCATATATTTT.

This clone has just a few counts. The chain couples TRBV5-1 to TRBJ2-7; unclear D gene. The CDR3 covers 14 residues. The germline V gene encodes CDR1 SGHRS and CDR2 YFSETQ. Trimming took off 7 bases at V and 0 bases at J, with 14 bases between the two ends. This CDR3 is CASGQSSPSYEQYF. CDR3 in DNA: TGCGCCAGCGGCCAGAGTTCACCCTCCTACGAGCAGTACTTC.

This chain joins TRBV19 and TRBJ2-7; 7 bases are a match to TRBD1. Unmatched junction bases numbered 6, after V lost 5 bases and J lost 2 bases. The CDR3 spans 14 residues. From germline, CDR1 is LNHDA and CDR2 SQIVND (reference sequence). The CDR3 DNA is TGTGCCAGTAGTCATCCGGGACAGACCTACGAGCAGTACTTC. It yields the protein CASSHPGQTYEQYF. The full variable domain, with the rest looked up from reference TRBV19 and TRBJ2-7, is DGGITQSPKYLFRKEGQNVTLSCEQNLNHDAMYWYRQDPGQGLRLIYYSQIVNDFQKGDIAEGYSVSREKKESFPLTVTSAQKNPTAFYLCASSHPGQTYEQYFGPGTRLTVT.

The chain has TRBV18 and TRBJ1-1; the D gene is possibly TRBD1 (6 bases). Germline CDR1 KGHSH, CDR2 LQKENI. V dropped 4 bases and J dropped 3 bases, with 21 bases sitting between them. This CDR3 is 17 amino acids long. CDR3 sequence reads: CASSLTFLGGDDTEAFF. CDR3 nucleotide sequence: TGTGCCAGCTCACTGACCTTTCTAGGGGGGGATGACACTGAAGCTTTCTTT. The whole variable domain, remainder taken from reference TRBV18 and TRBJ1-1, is NAGVMQNPRHLVRRRGQEARLRCSPMKGHSHVYWYRQLPEEGLKFMVYLQKENIIDESGMPKERFSAEFPKEGPSILRIQQVVRGDSAAYFCASSLTFLGGDDTEAFFGQGTRLTVV.

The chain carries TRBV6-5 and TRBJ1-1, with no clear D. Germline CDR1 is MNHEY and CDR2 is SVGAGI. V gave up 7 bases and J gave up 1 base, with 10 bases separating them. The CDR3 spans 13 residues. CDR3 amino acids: CASIGPSNTEAFF. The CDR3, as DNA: TGTGCCAGCATTGGGCCTTCGAACACTGAAGCTTTCTTT.

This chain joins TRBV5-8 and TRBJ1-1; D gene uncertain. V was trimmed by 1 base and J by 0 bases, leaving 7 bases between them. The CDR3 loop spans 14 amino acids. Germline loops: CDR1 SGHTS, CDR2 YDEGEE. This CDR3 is CASSLNQLNTEAFF. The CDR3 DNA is TGTGCCAGCAGCTTGAACCAGCTGAACACTGAAGCTTTCTTT.

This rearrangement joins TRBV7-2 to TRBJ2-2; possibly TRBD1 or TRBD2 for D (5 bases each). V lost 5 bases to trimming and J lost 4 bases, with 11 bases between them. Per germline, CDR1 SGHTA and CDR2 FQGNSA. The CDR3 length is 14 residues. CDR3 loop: CASSHGTFTGELFF. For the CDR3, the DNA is TGTGCCAGCAGCCACGGGACGTTCACCGGGGAGCTGTTTTTT.

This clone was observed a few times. For the CDR3, the DNA is TGTGCCAGCAGCCGACAGGGCGACGAGCAGTACTTC. Translation: CASSRQGDEQYF. The V call is TRBV9, the J call TRBJ2-7; TRBD1 matches 7 bases. There are 12 residues in the CDR3. Germline V gene data show CDR1 as SGDLS and CDR2 as YYNGEE. Unmatched junction bases numbered 3, after V lost 4 bases and J lost 5 bases.

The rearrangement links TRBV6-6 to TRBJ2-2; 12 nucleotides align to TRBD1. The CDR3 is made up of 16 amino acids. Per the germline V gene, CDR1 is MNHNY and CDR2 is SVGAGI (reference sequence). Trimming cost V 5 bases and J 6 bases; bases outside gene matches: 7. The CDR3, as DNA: TGTGCCAGCAGTCGTAAAGGGACAGGGGGCCCCGGGGAGCTGTTTTTT. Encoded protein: CASSRKGTGGPGELFF.

CDR3 sequence reads: CAIGLQGAGEKLFF. The CDR3 DNA reads TGTGCCATCGGTTTACAGGGGGCGGGTGAAAAACTGTTTTTT. The chain combines TRBV10-3 with TRBJ1-4; the match to TRBD1 covers 9 bases. The V gene end was trimmed by 8 bases and the J gene end by 7 bases; junction bases not matched to a gene: 8. The length of the CDR3 is 14 residues. Germline V gives CDR1 ENHRY, CDR2 SYGVKD.